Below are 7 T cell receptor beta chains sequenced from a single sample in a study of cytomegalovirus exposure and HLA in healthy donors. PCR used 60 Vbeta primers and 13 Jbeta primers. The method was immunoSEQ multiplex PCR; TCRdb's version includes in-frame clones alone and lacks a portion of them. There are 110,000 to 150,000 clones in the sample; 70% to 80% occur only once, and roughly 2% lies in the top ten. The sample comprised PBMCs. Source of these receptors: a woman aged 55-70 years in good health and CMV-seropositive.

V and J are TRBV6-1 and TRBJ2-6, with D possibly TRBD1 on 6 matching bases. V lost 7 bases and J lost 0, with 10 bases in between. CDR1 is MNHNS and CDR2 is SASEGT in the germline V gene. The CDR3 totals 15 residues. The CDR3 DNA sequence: TGTGCCAGCATCACAGGGTCCTCTGGGGCCAACGTCCTGACTTTC. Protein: CASITGSSGANVLTF.

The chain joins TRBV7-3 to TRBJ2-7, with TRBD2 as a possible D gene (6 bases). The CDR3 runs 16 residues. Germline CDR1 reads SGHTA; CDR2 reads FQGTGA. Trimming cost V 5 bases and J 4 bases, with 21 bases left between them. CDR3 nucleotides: TGTGCCAGCAGCAATTTCCCGGGCGGGGAGAGGTACGAGCAGTACTTC. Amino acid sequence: CASSNFPGGERYEQYF.

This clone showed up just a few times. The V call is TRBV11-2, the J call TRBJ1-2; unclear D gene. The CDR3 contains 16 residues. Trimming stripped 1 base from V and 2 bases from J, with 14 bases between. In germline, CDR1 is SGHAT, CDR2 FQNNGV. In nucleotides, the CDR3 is TGTGCCAGCAGCTTAGCCCGACCGCGGCAGAACTATGGCTACACCTTC. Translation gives CASSLARPRQNYGYTF.

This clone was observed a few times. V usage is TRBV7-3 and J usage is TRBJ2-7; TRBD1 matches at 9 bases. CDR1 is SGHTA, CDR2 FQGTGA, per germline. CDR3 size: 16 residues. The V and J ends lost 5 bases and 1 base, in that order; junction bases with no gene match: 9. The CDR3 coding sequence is TGTGCCAGCAGCCCAGCTTCCGGGACAGGGTCCTACGAGCAGTACTTC. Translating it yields CASSPASGTGSYEQYF.

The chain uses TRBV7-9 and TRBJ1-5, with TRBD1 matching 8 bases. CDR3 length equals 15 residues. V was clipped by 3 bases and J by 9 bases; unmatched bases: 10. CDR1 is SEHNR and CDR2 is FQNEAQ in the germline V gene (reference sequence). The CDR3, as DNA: TGTGCCAGCAGCTTGGGACAGGCCGGCGAGGGGCCCCAGCATTTT. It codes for CASSLGQAGEGPQHF.

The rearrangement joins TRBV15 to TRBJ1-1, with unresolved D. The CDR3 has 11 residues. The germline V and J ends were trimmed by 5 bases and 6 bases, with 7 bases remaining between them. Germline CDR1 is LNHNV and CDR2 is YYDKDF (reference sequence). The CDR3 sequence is CATSEAAEAFF. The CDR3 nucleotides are TGTGCCACCAGCGAGGCGGCTGAAGCTTTCTTT. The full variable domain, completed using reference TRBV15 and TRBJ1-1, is DAMVIQNPRYQVTQFGKPVTLSCSQTLNHNVMYWYQQKSSQAPKLLFHYYDKDFNNEADTPDNFQSRRPNTSFCFLDIRSPGLGDTAMYLCATSEAAEAFFGQGTRLTVV.

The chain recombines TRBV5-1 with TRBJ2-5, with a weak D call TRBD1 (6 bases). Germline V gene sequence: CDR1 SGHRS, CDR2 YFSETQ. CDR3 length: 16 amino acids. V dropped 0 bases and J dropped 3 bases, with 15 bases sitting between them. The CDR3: CASSLGKTGPEETQYF. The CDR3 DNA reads TGCGCCAGCAGCTTGGGTAAAACAGGGCCTGAAGAGACCCAGTACTTC.